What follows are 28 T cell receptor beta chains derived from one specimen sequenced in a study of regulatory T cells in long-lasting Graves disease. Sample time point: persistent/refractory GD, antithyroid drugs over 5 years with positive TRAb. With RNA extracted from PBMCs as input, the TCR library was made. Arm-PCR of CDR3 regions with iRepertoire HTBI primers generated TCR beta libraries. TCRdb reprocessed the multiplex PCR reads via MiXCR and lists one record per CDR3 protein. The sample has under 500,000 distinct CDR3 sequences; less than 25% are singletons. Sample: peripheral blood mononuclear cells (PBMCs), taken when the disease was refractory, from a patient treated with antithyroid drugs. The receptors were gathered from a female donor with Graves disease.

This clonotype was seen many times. In DNA form, the CDR3 reads TGTGCCAGCAGTGACTACAAGGGGGCCTATTACGGGGAGCTGTTTTTT. Amino acids: CASSDYKGAYYGELFF. The V and J genes are TRBV28 and TRBJ2-2, with 7 bases matching TRBD1. The CDR3 totals 16 residues. The germline CDR1 and CDR2 sequences are MDHEN and SYDVKM. Trimming at V came to 5 bases and at J to 7 bases, leaving 13 bases not matched to a gene.

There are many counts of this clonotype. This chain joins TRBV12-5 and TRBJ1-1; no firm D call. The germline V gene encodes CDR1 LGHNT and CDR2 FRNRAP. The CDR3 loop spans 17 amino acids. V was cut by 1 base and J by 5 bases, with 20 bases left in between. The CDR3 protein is CASGLATLGRGRTEAFF. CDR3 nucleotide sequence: TGTGCTAGTGGTTTGGCCACGCTAGGGCGGGGTCGGACTGAAGCTTTCTTT.

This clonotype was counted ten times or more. The CDR3 region is CASSERRGAYEQYF. For the CDR3, the DNA is TGTGCCAGCAGTGAAAGGAGGGGGGCCTACGAGCAGTACTTC. This rearrangement joins TRBV6-1 to TRBJ2-7; the D call may be TRBD1 or TRBD2 (6 bases each). The germline V gene encodes CDR1 MNHNS and CDR2 SASEGT. V shed 2 bases and J shed 2 bases, with 10 bases lying between them. This CDR3 has 14 residues.

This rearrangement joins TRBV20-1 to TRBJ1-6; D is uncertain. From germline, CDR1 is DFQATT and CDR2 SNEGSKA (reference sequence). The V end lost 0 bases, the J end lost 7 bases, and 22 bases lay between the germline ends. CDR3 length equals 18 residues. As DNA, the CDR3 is TGCAGTGCTAGAGATCCTTCGTACTCTGGGAGGTTGAATTCACCCCTCCACTTT. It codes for CSARDPSYSGRLNSPLHF.

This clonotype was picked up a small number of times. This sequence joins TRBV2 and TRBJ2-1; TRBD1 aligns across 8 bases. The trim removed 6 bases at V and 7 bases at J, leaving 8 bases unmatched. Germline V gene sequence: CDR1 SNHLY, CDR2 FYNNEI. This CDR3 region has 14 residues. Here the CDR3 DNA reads TGTGCCAGCAGCGCCCGGACAGGGAGGAATGAGCAGTTCTTC. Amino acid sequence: CASSARTGRNEQFF.

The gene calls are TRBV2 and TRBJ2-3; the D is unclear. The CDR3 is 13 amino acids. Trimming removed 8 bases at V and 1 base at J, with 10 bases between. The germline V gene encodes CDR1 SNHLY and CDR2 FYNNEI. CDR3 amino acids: CASGAAGTDTQYF. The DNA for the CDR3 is TGTGCCAGCGGCGCGGCGGGCACAGATACGCAGTATTTT.

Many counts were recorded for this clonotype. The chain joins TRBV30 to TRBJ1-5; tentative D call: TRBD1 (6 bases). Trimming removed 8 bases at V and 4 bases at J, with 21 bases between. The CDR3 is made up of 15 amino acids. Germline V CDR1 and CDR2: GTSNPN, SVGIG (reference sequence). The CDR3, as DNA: TGTGCCCGAACACAGGGATTCGGTTTTAATCAGCCCCAGCATTTT. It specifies CARTQGFGFNQPQHF.

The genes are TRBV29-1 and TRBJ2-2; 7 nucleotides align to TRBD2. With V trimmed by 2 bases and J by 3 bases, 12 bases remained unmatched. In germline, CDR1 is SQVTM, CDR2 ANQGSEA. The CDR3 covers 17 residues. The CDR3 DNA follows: TGCAGCGTTGAACGGAGGGAGGGAGGGCCTGACACCGGGGAGCTGTTTTTT. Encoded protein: CSVERREGGPDTGELFF.

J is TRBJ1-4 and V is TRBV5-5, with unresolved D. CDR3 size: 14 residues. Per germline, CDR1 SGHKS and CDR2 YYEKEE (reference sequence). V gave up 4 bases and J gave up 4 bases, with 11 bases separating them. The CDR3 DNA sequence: TGTGCCAGCAGCCTGACACCTTTTAATGAAAAACTGTTTTTT. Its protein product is CASSLTPFNEKLFF.

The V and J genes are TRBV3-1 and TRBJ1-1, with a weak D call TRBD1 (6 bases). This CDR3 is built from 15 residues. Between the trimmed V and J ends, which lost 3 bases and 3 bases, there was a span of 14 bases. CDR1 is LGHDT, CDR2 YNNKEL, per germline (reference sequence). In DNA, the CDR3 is TGTGCCAGCAGCCACGAGGGGGGGAGGGACACTGAAGCTTTCTTT. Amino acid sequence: CASSHEGGRDTEAFF.

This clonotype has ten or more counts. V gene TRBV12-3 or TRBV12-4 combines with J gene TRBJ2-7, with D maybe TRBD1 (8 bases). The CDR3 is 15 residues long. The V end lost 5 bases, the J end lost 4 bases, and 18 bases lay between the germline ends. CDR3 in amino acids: CASSPQGAGAYEQYF. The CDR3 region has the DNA TGTGCCAGCAGTCCTCAGGGGGCGGGGGCATACGAGCAGTACTTC.

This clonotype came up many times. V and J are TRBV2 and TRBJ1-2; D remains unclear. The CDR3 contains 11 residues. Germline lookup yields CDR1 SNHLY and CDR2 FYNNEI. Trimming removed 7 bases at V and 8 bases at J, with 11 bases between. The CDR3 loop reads CASKDVGGYTF. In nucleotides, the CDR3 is TGTGCCAGCAAAGATGTGGGAGGCTACACCTTC.

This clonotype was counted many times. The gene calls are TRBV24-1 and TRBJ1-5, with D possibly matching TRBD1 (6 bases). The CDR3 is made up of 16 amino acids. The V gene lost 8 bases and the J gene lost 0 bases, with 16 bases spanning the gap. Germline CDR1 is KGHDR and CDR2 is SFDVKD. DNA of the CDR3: TGTGCCACCACCTCTCTGGGGGCTTATAGCAATCAGCCCCAGCATTTT. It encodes CATTSLGAYSNQPQHF.

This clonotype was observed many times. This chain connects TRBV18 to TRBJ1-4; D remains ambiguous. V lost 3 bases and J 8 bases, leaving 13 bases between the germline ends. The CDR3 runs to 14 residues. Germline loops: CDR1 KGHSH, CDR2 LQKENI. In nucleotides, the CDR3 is TGTGCCAGCTCACCGAGTCCGTCGGGGGAAAAACTGTTTTTT. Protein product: CASSPSPSGEKLFF. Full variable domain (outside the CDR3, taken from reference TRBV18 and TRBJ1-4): NAGVMQNPRHLVRRRGQEARLRCSPMKGHSHVYWYRQLPEEGLKFMVYLQKENIIDESGMPKERFSAEFPKEGPSILRIQQVVRGDSAAYFCASSPSPSGEKLFFGSGTQLSVL.

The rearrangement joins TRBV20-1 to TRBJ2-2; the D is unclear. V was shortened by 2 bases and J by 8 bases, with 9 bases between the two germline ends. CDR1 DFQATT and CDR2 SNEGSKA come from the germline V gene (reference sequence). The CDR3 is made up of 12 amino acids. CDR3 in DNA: TGCAGTGCTAGAAGAGTAACTGGGGAGCTGTTTTTT. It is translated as CSARRVTGELFF.

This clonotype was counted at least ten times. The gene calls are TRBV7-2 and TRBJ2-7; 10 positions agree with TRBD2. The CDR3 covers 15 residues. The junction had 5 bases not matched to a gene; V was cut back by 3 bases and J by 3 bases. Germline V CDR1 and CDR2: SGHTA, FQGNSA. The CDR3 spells CASSFTSGAYYEQYF. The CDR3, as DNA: TGTGCCAGCAGCTTTACTAGCGGGGCTTACTACGAGCAGTACTTC.

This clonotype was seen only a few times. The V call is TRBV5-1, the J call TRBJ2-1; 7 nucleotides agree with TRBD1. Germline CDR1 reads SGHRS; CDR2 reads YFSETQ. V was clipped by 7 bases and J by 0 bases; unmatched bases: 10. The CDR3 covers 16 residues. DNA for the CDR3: TGCGCCAGCGGGGATCCGGACAGGAGCTCCTACAATGAGCAGTTCTTC. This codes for CASGDPDRSSYNEQFF.

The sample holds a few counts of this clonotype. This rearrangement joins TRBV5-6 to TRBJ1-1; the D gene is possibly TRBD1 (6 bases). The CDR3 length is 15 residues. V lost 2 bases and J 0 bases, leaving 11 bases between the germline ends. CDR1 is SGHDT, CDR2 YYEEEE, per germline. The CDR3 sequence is CASSFPGQVNTEAFF. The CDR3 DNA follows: TGTGCCAGCAGCTTCCCGGGACAAGTGAACACTGAAGCTTTCTTT. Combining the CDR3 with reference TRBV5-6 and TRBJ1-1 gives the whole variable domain DAGVTQSPTHLIKTRGQQVTLRCSPKSGHDTVSWYQQALGQGPQFIFQYYEEEERQRGNFPDRFSGHQFPNYSSELNVNALLLGDSALYLCASSFPGQVNTEAFFGQGTRLTVV.

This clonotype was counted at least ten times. The CDR3 is CASSSSTGWNSPLHF. DNA of the CDR3: TGTGCCAGCAGTTCATCGACAGGTTGGAATTCACCCCTCCACTTT. The V gene is TRBV27, the J gene TRBJ1-6; tentatively, D is TRBD1 (6 bases). The CDR3 is made up of 15 amino acids. The V end was cut by 4 bases, the J end by 7 bases, with 14 bases between. Germline V gene sequence: CDR1 MNHEY, CDR2 SMNVEV (reference sequence).

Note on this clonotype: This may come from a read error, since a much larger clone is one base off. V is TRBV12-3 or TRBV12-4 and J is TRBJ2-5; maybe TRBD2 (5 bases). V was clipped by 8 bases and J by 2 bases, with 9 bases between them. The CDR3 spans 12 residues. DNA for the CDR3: TGTGCCAGCCAAGGGAGTCAAGAGACCCAGTACTTC. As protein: CASQGSQETQYF.

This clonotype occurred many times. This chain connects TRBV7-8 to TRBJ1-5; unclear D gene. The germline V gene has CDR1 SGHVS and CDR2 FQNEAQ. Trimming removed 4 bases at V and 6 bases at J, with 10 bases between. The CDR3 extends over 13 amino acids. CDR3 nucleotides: TGTGCCAGCAGCTCAAGCCGAGGTCAGCCCCAGCATTTT. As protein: CASSSSRGQPQHF.

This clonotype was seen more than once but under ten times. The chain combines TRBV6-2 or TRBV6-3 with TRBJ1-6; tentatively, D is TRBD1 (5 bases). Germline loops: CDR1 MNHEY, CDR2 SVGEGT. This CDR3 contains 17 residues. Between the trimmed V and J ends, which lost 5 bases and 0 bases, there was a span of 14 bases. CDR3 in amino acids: CASSAHRSSSYNSPLHF. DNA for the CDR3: TGTGCCAGCAGTGCCCACAGGTCTAGCTCCTATAATTCACCCCTCCACTTT.

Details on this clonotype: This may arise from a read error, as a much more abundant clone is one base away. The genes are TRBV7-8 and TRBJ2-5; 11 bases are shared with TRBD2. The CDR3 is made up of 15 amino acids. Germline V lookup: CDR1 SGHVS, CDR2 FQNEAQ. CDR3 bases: TGTGCCAGCAGCACTAGACTAGCGGGACAAGAGACCCAGTGCTTC. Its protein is CASSTRLAGQETQCF.

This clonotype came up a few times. CDR3 loop: CSVELGAYEQYF. The CDR3 DNA reads as TGCAGCGTTGAACTAGGGGCCTACGAGCAGTACTTC. The V and J genes are TRBV29-1 and TRBJ2-7; weak D call: TRBD1 (5 bases). V was clipped by 2 bases and J by 2 bases, with 7 bases between them. The CDR3 is made up of 12 amino acids. Germline-derived CDR1 and CDR2 are SQVTM and ANQGSEA.

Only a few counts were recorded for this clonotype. Here the CDR3 reads CAWSVPHLDSYEQYF. The CDR3 bases are TGTGCCTGGAGTGTACCCCACCTAGACTCCTACGAGCAGTACTTC. The rearrangement joins TRBV30 to TRBJ2-7; no clear D gene. This CDR3 spans 15 amino acids. The germline V gene has CDR1 GTSNPN and CDR2 SVGIG (reference sequence). The V end lost 0 bases, the J end lost 0 bases, and 12 bases lay between the germline ends.

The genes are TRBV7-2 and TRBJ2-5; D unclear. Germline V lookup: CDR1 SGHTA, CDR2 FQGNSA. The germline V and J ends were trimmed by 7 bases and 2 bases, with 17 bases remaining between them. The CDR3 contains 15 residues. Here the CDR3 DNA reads TGTGCCAGCACCCCTTATGCGGTGCAACAAGAGACCCAGTACTTC. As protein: CASTPYAVQQETQYF.

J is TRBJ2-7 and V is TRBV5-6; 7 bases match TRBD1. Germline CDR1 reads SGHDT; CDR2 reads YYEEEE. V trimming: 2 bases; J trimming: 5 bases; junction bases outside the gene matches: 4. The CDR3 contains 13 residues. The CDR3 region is CASSFRQGHEQYF. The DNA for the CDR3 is TGTGCCAGCAGCTTTCGACAGGGCCACGAGCAGTACTTC.

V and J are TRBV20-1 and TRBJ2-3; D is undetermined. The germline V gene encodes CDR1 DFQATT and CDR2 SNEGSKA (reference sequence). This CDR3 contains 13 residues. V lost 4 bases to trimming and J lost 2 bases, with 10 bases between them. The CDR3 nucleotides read TGCAGTGCTACTACAGCGAACACAGATACGCAGTATTTT. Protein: CSATTANTDTQYF.